These 11 T cell receptor beta chains originate from one sample sequenced in a study of long-term antiretroviral therapy in people with HIV. Survey-level resolution applied to immunoSEQ assay v3.0. Repertoires were generated with immunoSEQ multiplex PCR, while TCRdb's copy carries only in-frame clones and drops some. The repertoire includes approximately 25,000 clones, approximately 73% of them detected once, and around 5% sits in the top ten. The sample consisted of unsorted PBMCs, taken 0.5 years after starting antiretroviral therapy. The receptors come from a middle-aged woman with HIV.

The chain couples TRBV7-6 to TRBJ2-7; TRBD2 might be the D (7 bases). Germline CDR1 SGHVS, CDR2 FNYEAQ. The CDR3 extends over 15 amino acids. V was cut by 5 bases and J by 7 bases, with 21 bases left in between. CDR3 protein: CASSPLTGRAGEQYF. For the CDR3, the DNA is TGTGCCAGCAGCCCCCTAACAGGGAGGGCTGGGGAGCAGTACTTC.

The chain recombines TRBV19 with TRBJ2-3; either TRBD1 or TRBD2 may supply D (5 bases each). Germline loops: CDR1 LNHDA, CDR2 SQIVND (reference sequence). This CDR3 has 16 amino acids. Deletions cut 0 bases from V and 3 bases from J, with 13 bases between. DNA of the CDR3: TGTGCCAGTAGTATAGATCACGAGGGGTCAACAGATACGCAGTATTTT. Translating it yields CASSIDHEGSTDTQYF.

A few counts support this clone. This chain connects TRBV15 to TRBJ1-2, with D perhaps TRBD1 (6 bases). CDR1 LNHNV and CDR2 YYDKDF come from the germline V gene (reference sequence). The CDR3 loop spans 14 amino acids. V shed 0 bases and J shed 7 bases, with 12 bases lying between them. The CDR3 DNA reads TGTGCCACCAGCAGAGAGGGGGCAGGGTTTGGCTACACCTTC. Translated, it gives CATSREGAGFGYTF.

The count of this clone is one. This sequence joins TRBV7-6 and TRBJ2-5; TRBD2 matches at 8 bases. J gave up 2 bases and V 5 bases, and 10 bases lay outside the gene matches. The germline gives CDR1 SGHVS, CDR2 FNYEAQ. The length of the CDR3 is 16 residues. CDR3 in amino acids: CASSGHSGDRQETQYF. The CDR3, as DNA: TGTGCCAGCAGCGGACATAGCGGGGACCGTCAAGAGACCCAGTACTTC.

The genes are TRBV15 and TRBJ1-1; TRBD1 matches 7 bases. The CDR3 consists of 13 residues. CDR1 LNHNV and CDR2 YYDKDF come from the germline V gene (reference sequence). The J segment lost 4 bases and the V segment lost 8 bases, leaving 7 bases of the junction unmatched. The CDR3 reads CATSRGGITEAFF. DNA of the CDR3: TGTGCCACCTCCAGGGGGGGTATCACTGAAGCTTTCTTT.

This chain uses TRBV21-1 with TRBJ1-5; TRBD1 was called by the table and not checked on the DNA. TRBV21-1 is termed a pseudogene. This CDR3 contains 13 residues. CDR3 loop: CAPDQTGNQPQHF. The DNA for the CDR3 is TGTGCCCCCGACCAGACAGGGAATCAGCCCCAGCATTTT.

The rearrangement joins TRBV6-6 to TRBJ1-2; 7 bases match TRBD1. Germline CDR1 MNHNY, CDR2 SVGAGI (reference sequence). After removal of 6 bases from V and 4 bases from J, the junction contained 11 bases not matched to a gene. The CDR3 is made up of 15 amino acids. The DNA for the CDR3 is TGTGCCAGCAGCCCGCAGACAGGGCCTTCCTATGGCTACACCTTC. Translation: CASSPQTGPSYGYTF.

The chain couples TRBV5-6 to TRBJ2-1; 11 bases align to TRBD1. This CDR3 is 10 amino acids long. Germline CDR1 SGHDT, CDR2 YYEEEE. The ends lost 5 bases at V and 16 bases at J; junction bases unmatched: 2. CDR3 sequence: CASRDRGPFF. DNA of the CDR3: TGTGCCAGCAGGGACAGGGGGCCTTTCTTC. Full variable domain (outside the CDR3, taken from reference TRBV5-6 and TRBJ2-1): DAGVTQSPTHLIKTRGQQVTLRCSPKSGHDTVSWYQQALGQGPQFIFQYYEEEERQRGNFPDRFSGHQFPNYSSELNVNALLLGDSALYLCASRDRGPFFGPGTRLTVL.

V is TRBV5-4 and J is TRBJ1-4; D is possibly TRBD1 (5 bases). The CDR3 covers 15 residues. Germline CDR1 is SGHNT and CDR2 is YYREEE (reference sequence). Trimming removed 0 bases from V and 8 bases from J, with 14 bases in between. CDR3 DNA: TGTGCCAGCAGCTTGGATCCGGGGGTAGAAGAAAAACTGTTTTTT. Amino acid sequence: CASSLDPGVEEKLFF.

The rearrangement joins TRBV25-1 to TRBJ2-4; 10 bases are shared with TRBD1. Germline-derived CDR1 and CDR2 are MGHDK and SYGVNS. J gave up 5 bases and V 8 bases, and 3 bases lay outside the gene matches. CDR3 length: 13 residues. The CDR3 here is CASGGTGENIQYF. The CDR3 region has the DNA TGTGCCAGCGGGGGGACAGGGGAAAACATTCAGTACTTC.

The V call is TRBV30, the J call TRBJ1-2; 8 bases are a match to TRBD1. The CDR3 loop spans 13 amino acids. Looked up from germline, CDR1 is GTSNPN and CDR2 is SVGIG (reference sequence). The V gene end was trimmed by 4 bases and the J gene end by 7 bases; junction bases not matched to a gene: 8. As DNA, the CDR3 is TGTGCCTGGACCTCGGACAGGGCCGGTGGCTACACCTTC. This gives the protein CAWTSDRAGGYTF.